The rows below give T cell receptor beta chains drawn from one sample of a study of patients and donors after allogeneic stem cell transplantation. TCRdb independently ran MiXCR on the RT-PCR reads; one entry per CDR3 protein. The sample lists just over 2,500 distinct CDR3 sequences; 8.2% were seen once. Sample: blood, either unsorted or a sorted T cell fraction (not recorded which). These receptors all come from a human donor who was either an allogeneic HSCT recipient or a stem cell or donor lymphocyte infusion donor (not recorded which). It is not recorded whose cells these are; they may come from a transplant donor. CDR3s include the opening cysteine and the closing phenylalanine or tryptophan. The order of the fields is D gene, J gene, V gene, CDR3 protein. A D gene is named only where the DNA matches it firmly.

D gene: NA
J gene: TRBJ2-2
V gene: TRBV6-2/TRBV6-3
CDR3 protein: CASSPASAGSTGELFF

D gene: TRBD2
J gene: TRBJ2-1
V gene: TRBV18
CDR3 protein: CASSPRVGTAPSGSHNEQFF

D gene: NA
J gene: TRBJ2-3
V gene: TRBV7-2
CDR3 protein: CASSFGGGPQDTQYF

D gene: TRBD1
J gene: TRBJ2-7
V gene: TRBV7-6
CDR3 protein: CASSLDRGYYEQYF

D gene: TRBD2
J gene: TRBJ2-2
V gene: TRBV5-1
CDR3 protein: CASSSAPGTSGTGELFF

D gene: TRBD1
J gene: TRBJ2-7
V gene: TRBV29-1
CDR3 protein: CSVEGTGGGIAEQYF

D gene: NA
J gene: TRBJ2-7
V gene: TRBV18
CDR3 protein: CASSPLAAHEQYF

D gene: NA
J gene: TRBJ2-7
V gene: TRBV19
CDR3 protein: CASSIELRAEQYF

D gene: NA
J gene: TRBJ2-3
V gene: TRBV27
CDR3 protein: CASTLGVGADTQYF

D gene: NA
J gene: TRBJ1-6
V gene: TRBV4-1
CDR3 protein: CASSPYQGSNSPLHF

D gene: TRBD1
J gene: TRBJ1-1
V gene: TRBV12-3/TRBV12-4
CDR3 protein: CASSLGQGHTEAFF

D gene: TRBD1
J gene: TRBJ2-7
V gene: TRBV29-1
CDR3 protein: CSVEDPDRGRNEQYF

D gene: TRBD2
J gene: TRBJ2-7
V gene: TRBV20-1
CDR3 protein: CSARETSDYEQYF

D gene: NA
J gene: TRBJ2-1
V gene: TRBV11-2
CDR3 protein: CASSLGRHNEQFF